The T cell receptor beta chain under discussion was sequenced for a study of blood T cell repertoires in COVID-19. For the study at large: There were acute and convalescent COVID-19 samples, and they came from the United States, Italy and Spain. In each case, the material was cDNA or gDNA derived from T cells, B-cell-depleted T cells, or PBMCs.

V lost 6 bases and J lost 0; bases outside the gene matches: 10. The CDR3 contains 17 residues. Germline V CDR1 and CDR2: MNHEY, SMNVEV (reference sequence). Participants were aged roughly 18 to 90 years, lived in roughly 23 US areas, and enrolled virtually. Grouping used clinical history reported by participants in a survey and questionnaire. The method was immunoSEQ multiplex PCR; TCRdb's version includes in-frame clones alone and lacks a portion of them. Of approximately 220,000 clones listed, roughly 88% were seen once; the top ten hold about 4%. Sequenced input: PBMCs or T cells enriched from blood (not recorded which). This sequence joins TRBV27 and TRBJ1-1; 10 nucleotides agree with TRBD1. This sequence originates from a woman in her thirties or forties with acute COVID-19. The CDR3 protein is CASSRRTGGLMNTEAFF. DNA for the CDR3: TGTGCCAGCAGCCGTCGGACAGGGGGGCTAATGAACACTGAAGCTTTCTTT.